Sequencing of this T cell receptor beta chain was carried out in a study of cytomegalovirus exposure and HLA in healthy donors. Study information: Sequencing of 150 million to 200 million T cells in an earlier analysis found 120 million or so unique TCR beta sequences. Findings of the study overall: TCR beta V- and J-gene trimming, according to a later analysis, was linked to a missense DCLRE1C variant. Analysis performed later showed TCR beta chains linked to HLA being more clonally expanded than equally common others.

Per the germline V gene, CDR1 is SGHAT and CDR2 is FQNNGV. The V and J ends lost 5 bases and 5 bases, in that order; junction bases with no gene match: 6. The CDR3 totals 14 residues. As to this clone: Its antigen remains unknown.

The PCR contained 60 Vbeta and 13 Jbeta primers. Produced via immunoSEQ multiplex PCR; TCRdb's table is partial and in-frame only. The repertoire includes around 150,000 clones, about 75% of them detected once, and roughly 7.6% sits in the top ten. This chain joins TRBV11-2 and TRBJ2-5, with 9 bases lining up with TRBD2. This TCR was sampled from a middle-aged woman in good health and CMV-seropositive. The specimen was PBMCs. CDR3: CASSLGLAGETQYF. The CDR3, as DNA: TGTGCCAGCAGCCTGGGACTAGCTGGGGAGACCCAGTACTTC.